Below are 30 T cell receptor beta chains sequenced from a single sample in a study of CD8 T cells in ankylosing spondylitis (dated by TCRdb to the late 2010s). Broader findings and caveats from the paper: Blood from ankylosing spondylitis patients appeared to be characterized by a TCR beta motif made up of several highly homologous amino acid variants.

No antigen is known for these receptors. Library generation was performed with 5' RACE. Sequencing used an Illumina HiSeq 2500. The public reads were reanalyzed by TCRdb: fastp trimming at Q25, MiXCR alignment, in-frame beta chains only. Records with the same CDR3 protein are collapsed into one entry carrying the most frequent genes and DNA. The sample includes about 750,000 distinct CDR3 sequences, with 15% to 20% observed a single time. Roughly a fifth of the sample is in the top ten clones. Material for sequencing was blood, either unsorted or a sorted T cell fraction (not recorded which). Receptors originate from a male donor with ankylosing spondylitis.

In nucleotides, the CDR3 is TGTGCCAGCAGTTCTACCTTAGCGGGGGGTCCTCCGTGGACGCAGTATTTT. Translation: CASSSTLAGGPPWTQYF. The rearrangement links TRBV12-3 or TRBV12-4 to TRBJ2-3; 10 nucleotides match TRBD2. The CDR3 loop spans 17 amino acids. V lost 4 bases to trimming and J lost 9 bases; unmatched junction nucleotides: 16.

This rearrangement joins TRBV29-1 to TRBJ1-5; D remains ambiguous. CDR1 SQVTM and CDR2 ANQGSEA come from the germline V gene. V lost 5 bases and J 4 bases, leaving 3 bases between the germline ends. The CDR3 has 10 residues. CDR3 nucleotides: TGCAGCGTTCGTAATCAGCCCCAGCATTTT. As protein: CSVRNQPQHF.

This clonotype was found a few times. This chain links TRBV3-1 with TRBJ2-4, with a weak D call TRBD2 (5 bases). The CDR3 contains 11 residues. Germline loops: CDR1 LGHDT, CDR2 YNNKEL (reference sequence). V was shortened by 1 base and J by 12 bases, with 7 bases between the two germline ends. The CDR3 bases are TGTGCCAGCAGCCAAGCGGGGTATCAGTACTTC. It yields the protein CASSQAGYQYF.

This chain connects TRBV7-6 to TRBJ2-2, with a tentative D call TRBD1 (6 bases). The V end lost 1 base, the J end lost 3 bases, and 15 bases lay between the germline ends. Per germline, CDR1 SGHVS and CDR2 FNYEAQ. The CDR3 is 17 amino acids. The CDR3 coding sequence is TGTGCCAGCAGCTTAGGTAACAGGGCGAAGGACACCGGGGAGCTGTTTTTT. Translation gives CASSLGNRAKDTGELFF. The variable domain in full, with the rest retrieved from reference TRBV7-6 and TRBJ2-2, is GAGVSQSPRYKVTKRGQDVALRCDPISGHVSLYWYRQALGQGPEFLTYFNYEAQQDKSGLPNDRFSAERPEGSISTLTIQRTEQRDSAMYRCASSLGNRAKDTGELFFGEGSRLTVL.

This clonotype was seen more than once but under ten times. The chain joins TRBV12-3 or TRBV12-4 to TRBJ2-2, with D tentatively TRBD2 (6 bases). V lost 6 bases, J lost 3 bases, and 11 bases lay in between. This CDR3 is 14 amino acids long. The CDR3 region has the DNA TGTGCCAGCAGGGGCGGGGCCTACACCGGGGAGCTGTTTTTT. This gives the protein CASRGGAYTGELFF.

This chain joins TRBV20-1 and TRBJ2-7, with 7 bases matching TRBD1. Germline lookup yields CDR1 DFQATT and CDR2 SNEGSKA (reference sequence). This CDR3 comprises 15 residues. Trimming took 3 bases from V and 2 from J; bases not matched to a gene: 10. The CDR3 loop reads CSARGLRDSPYEQYF. The CDR3 nucleotides are TGCAGTGCTAGGGGGCTCCGGGACAGCCCCTACGAGCAGTACTTC.

This chain links TRBV18 with TRBJ2-7; D might be TRBD1 (7 bases). The germline gives CDR1 KGHSH, CDR2 LQKENI. V shed 2 bases and J shed 2 bases, with 13 bases lying between them. The CDR3 runs to 15 residues. The CDR3 DNA follows: TGTGCCAGCTCACCATGGCGGGACAGTGCCTACGAGCAGTACTTC. Translated: CASSPWRDSAYEQYF.

This clonotype was found a few times. This chain connects TRBV5-5 to TRBJ1-6; maybe TRBD1 (6 bases). Trimming took 4 bases from V and 9 from J, leaving 14 bases between them. CDR1 and CDR2 (germline): SGHKS, YYEKEE (reference sequence). The CDR3 runs 14 residues. The CDR3 sequence is CASSGNYRVSPLHF. CDR3 sequence (DNA): TGTGCCAGCAGCGGAAACTACAGGGTTTCACCCCTCCACTTT.

The chain uses TRBV13 and TRBJ1-1, with 7 bases aligning to TRBD1. From germline, CDR1 is PRHDT and CDR2 FYEKMQ (reference sequence). The V and J ends lost 4 bases and 6 bases, in that order; junction bases with no gene match: 11. The CDR3 is made up of 15 amino acids. The CDR3 here is CASSYHRQGVPEAFF. Here the CDR3 DNA reads TGTGCCAGCAGCTACCACCGACAGGGTGTCCCTGAAGCTTTCTTT.

The chain carries TRBV12-3 or TRBV12-4 and TRBJ2-2; unclear D gene. The CDR3 length is 14 residues. The V gene lost 3 bases and the J gene lost 4 bases, with 9 bases spanning the gap. The CDR3 protein is CASSLAVGTGELFF. CDR3 DNA sequence: TGTGCCAGCAGTTTGGCAGTCGGCACCGGGGAGCTGTTTTTT.

This clonotype has only a few counts. The V call is TRBV10-3, the J call TRBJ2-3; D call uncertain. Trimming stripped 2 bases from V and 3 bases from J, with 9 bases between. Germline V gives CDR1 ENHRY, CDR2 SYGVKD. The CDR3 loop spans 14 amino acids. The CDR3 loop reads CAISEPSRTDTQYF. Here the CDR3 DNA reads TGTGCCATCAGTGAGCCGTCTCGGACAGATACGCAGTATTTT.

There are a few counts of this clonotype. J is TRBJ1-2 and V is TRBV12-3 or TRBV12-4; TRBD1 is a possible D gene (5 bases). The CDR3 runs to 13 residues. The V gene lost 3 bases and the J gene lost 8 bases, with 13 bases spanning the gap. This chain's CDR3 is CASSLRGGGGYTF. The CDR3 DNA follows: TGTGCCAGCAGTTTGCGCGGGGGTGGAGGCTACACCTTC.

This clonotype has just a few counts. J is TRBJ2-2 and V is TRBV9, with D hard to call. The V end lost 2 bases, the J end lost 1 base, and 9 bases lay between the germline ends. Germline CDR1 and CDR2: SGDLS and YYNGEE. The CDR3 is made up of 15 amino acids. The CDR3 loop is CASSVENRNTGELFF. Written as DNA, the CDR3 is TGTGCCAGCAGCGTGGAGAACCGGAACACCGGGGAGCTGTTTTTT.

In nucleotides, the CDR3 is TGTGCCAGCAGCTCGGACAGGGACACCGGGGAGCTGTTTTTT. Its translation: CASSSDRDTGELFF. This chain links TRBV7-3 with TRBJ2-2, with 8 bases lining up with TRBD1. Trimming cost V 4 bases and J 3 bases; bases outside gene matches: 1. CDR1 is SGHTA, CDR2 FQGTGA, per germline. This CDR3 has 14 residues.

In this sample, this clonotype turned up many times. CDR3 protein: CASSPYRVSGLAGANTGELFF. The CDR3 DNA sequence: TGTGCCAGCAGCCCCTATCGGGTTTCTGGGCTAGCGGGAGCGAACACCGGGGAGCTGTTTTTT. The genes are TRBV11-2 and TRBJ2-2, with TRBD2 matching over 10 bases. Trimming removed 5 bases from V and 0 bases from J; junction bases left unmatched: 18. The germline CDR1 and CDR2 sequences are SGHAT and FQNNGV. This CDR3 is 21 amino acids long. Based on the CDR3 plus reference TRBV11-2 and TRBJ2-2, the full variable domain is EAGVAQSPRYKIIEKRQSVAFWCNPISGHATLYWYQQILGQGPKLLIQFQNNGVVDDSQLPKDRFSAERLKGVDSTLKIQPAKLEDSAVYLCASSPYRVSGLAGANTGELFFGEGSRLTVL.

The J gene is TRBJ2-7, the V gene TRBV6-2 or TRBV6-3; 7 bases match TRBD1. Germline V CDR1 and CDR2: MNHEY, SVGEGT. The CDR3 has 15 amino acids. V shed 3 bases and J 2 bases; nucleotides not matched to a gene: 7. CDR3 protein: CASSYLGTAAYEQYF. The CDR3 DNA follows: TGTGCCAGCAGTTATCTTGGGACAGCGGCCTACGAGCAGTACTTC.

The chain employs TRBV7-9 and TRBJ2-3; unclear D gene. CDR1 and CDR2 (germline): SEHNR, FQNEAQ (reference sequence). This CDR3 has 14 amino acids. V was clipped by 5 bases and J by 0 bases, with 9 bases between them. The CDR3, as DNA: TGTGCCAGCAGCCAGTCAAGGAGCACAGATACGCAGTATTTT. This sequence encodes CASSQSRSTDTQYF.

V gene TRBV2 combines with J gene TRBJ2-3; the D gene is possibly TRBD2 (6 bases). V lost 4 bases and J 1 base, leaving 9 bases between the germline ends. Per the germline V gene, CDR1 is SNHLY and CDR2 is FYNNEI. This CDR3 is built from 14 residues. The DNA for the CDR3 is TGTGCCAGCAGTGGCGAGCGGGGCACAGATACGCAGTATTTT. Its translation is CASSGERGTDTQYF.

In its sample, this clonotype was seen a few times. The chain is built from TRBV12-3 or TRBV12-4 and TRBJ1-5; a weak D match, TRBD1 (6 bases). The CDR3 length is 15 residues. V dropped 3 bases and J dropped 7 bases, with 16 bases sitting between them. The CDR3 nucleotides read TGTGCCAGCAGTTTTTTTGGGAGGGGGGAACAGCCCCAGCATTTT. It specifies CASSFFGRGEQPQHF.

The CDR3 here is CAWSTTGTTGELFF. Written as DNA, the CDR3 is TGTGCCTGGAGTACTACAGGGACCACCGGGGAGCTGTTTTTT. The chain is built from TRBV30 and TRBJ2-2, with D possibly TRBD1 on 6 matching bases. Germline CDR1 reads GTSNPN; CDR2 reads SVGIG (reference sequence). V was cut by 2 bases and J by 4 bases, with 11 bases left in between. This CDR3 spans 14 amino acids.

The V gene is TRBV6-1, the J gene TRBJ1-3; D not certain. Trimming cost V 4 bases and J 1 base, with 5 bases left between them. The CDR3 loop spans 13 amino acids. Germline V gene lookup returns CDR1 MNHNS and CDR2 SASEGT. DNA of the CDR3: TGTGCCAGCAGTGGGGTATCTGGAAACACCATATATTTT. Translated: CASSGVSGNTIYF.

This clonotype was seen a few times. This chain joins TRBV20-1 and TRBJ2-5, with D uncertain. Trimming cost V 4 bases and J 2 bases, with 8 bases left between them. The germline gives CDR1 DFQATT, CDR2 SNEGSKA (reference sequence). The CDR3 is 12 residues long. CDR3 coding DNA: TGCAGTGCTAAGGCTAGACAAGAGACCCAGTACTTC. Protein product: CSAKARQETQYF.

The V call is TRBV28, the J call TRBJ2-3; D uncertain. Trimming took off 6 bases at V and 2 bases at J, with 9 bases between the two ends. Germline V gene data show CDR1 as MDHEN and CDR2 as SYDVKM. This CDR3 is built from 13 residues. In DNA form, the CDR3 reads TGTGCCAGCAGACCAACAGCCACAGATACGCAGTATTTT. Translating it yields CASRPTATDTQYF.

The V and J genes are TRBV4-2 and TRBJ2-3; 7 nucleotides line up with TRBD2. The CDR3 is 17 amino acids. Trimming at V came to 4 bases and at J to 4 bases, leaving 14 bases not matched to a gene. Germline V CDR1 and CDR2: LGHNA, YNFKEQ. This chain's CDR3 is CASSPAGQGGWADTQYF. The DNA of the CDR3 is TGTGCCAGCAGCCCGGCCGGGCAGGGAGGGTGGGCAGATACGCAGTATTTT.

The V gene is TRBV5-6, the J gene TRBJ2-7; D gene unclear. The germline V gene encodes CDR1 SGHDT and CDR2 YYEEEE. Deletions cut 4 bases from V and 4 bases from J, with 18 bases between. The CDR3 spans 15 residues. DNA for the CDR3: TGTGCCAGCAGCCCCCTTGATGTGATGGGTTACGAGCAGTACTTC. Translated, it gives CASSPLDVMGYEQYF.

This clonotype has ten or more counts. The gene calls are TRBV12-3 or TRBV12-4 and TRBJ1-4; D perhaps matches TRBD1 (6 bases). The V gene lost 3 bases and the J gene lost 7 bases, with 15 bases spanning the gap. CDR3 length: 15 amino acids. The CDR3 DNA is TGTGCCAGCAGTTTGGGGGACAAACCGCCTGAAAAACTGTTTTTT. It yields the protein CASSLGDKPPEKLFF.

This clonotype appeared a few times. This chain links TRBV29-1 with TRBJ2-2; 9 positions match TRBD1. Germline-derived CDR1 and CDR2 are SQVTM and ANQGSEA. Trimming cost V 0 bases and J 4 bases; bases outside gene matches: 6. The CDR3 loop spans 16 amino acids. The CDR3 here is CSVEDRDRDPTGELFF. The CDR3 bases are TGCAGCGTTGAAGACCGGGACAGGGACCCCACCGGGGAGCTGTTTTTT.

There are a few counts of this clonotype. The rearrangement links TRBV28 to TRBJ1-5; no clear D. The CDR3 has 14 residues. The V gene's germline CDR1 is MDHEN and CDR2 SYDVKM. Trimming cost V 3 bases and J 9 bases, with 15 bases left between them. For the CDR3, the DNA is TGTGCCAGCAGTTTCACAAGGGCCCCGAGGCCCCAGCATTTT. The encoded protein is CASSFTRAPRPQHF.

The V and J genes are TRBV10-3 and TRBJ1-1; D is perhaps TRBD1 (5 bases). Trimming pared 6 bases from V and 3 bases from J, leaving 14 bases between. The CDR3 covers 14 residues. Germline-derived CDR1 and CDR2 are ENHRY and SYGVKD. In DNA, the CDR3 is TGTGCCATCAGACCCGTTCTGACAGACACTGAAGCTTTCTTT. Its translation is CAIRPVLTDTEAFF.

This clonotype was seen only a few times. A much bigger clone sits one base away, suggesting this may be a read error. CDR3 protein: CASSPPEGLAGGFPDTQYF. In DNA form, the CDR3 reads TGTGCCAGCAGTCCCCCGGAGGGACTAGCGGGAGGGTTTCCAGATACGCAGTATTTT. The chain is built from TRBV12-3 or TRBV12-4 and TRBJ2-3; the match to TRBD2 covers 16 bases. V shed 5 bases, J shed 4 bases, and the junction held 12 bases outside the gene matches. The CDR3 has 19 amino acids.